A single sample gave rise to the 22 T cell receptor beta chains below, sequenced in a study of blood T cell repertoires in COVID-19. Profiling relied on immunoSEQ multiplex PCR, and the TCRdb table lists in-frame clones only, not all of them. Here the sample spans 55,000 to 75,000 clones, more than 70% being singletons. The sequenced sample was peripheral blood. The receptors stem from a man in his fifties or sixties with COVID-19, enrolled during active disease.

The rearrangement uses TRBV4-1 and TRBJ2-7, with TRBD2 as a possible D gene (6 bases). The CDR3 spans 16 residues. CDR1 MGHRA and CDR2 YSYEKL come from the germline V gene. Trimming cost V 0 bases and J 1 base, with 13 bases left between them. The CDR3 spells CASSQDRGLRSYEQYF. CDR3 nucleotides: TGCGCCAGCAGCCAAGATCGGGGACTGCGTTCCTACGAGCAGTACTTC.

This rearrangement joins TRBV5-5 to TRBJ2-5; 10 nucleotides line up with TRBD2. V trimming: 0 bases; J trimming: 2 bases; junction bases outside the gene matches: 10. The CDR3 is 18 amino acids. Germline lookup yields CDR1 SGHKS and CDR2 YYEKEE (reference sequence). DNA for the CDR3: TGTGCCAGCAGCTTGGAACTAGCGGGACCATTAGGTCAAGAGACCCAGTACTTC. Residues: CASSLELAGPLGQETQYF.

The J gene is TRBJ1-5, the V gene TRBV6-6; 8 nucleotides line up with TRBD1. The CDR3 has 15 amino acids. CDR1 is MNHNY, CDR2 SVGAGI, per germline (reference sequence). V lost 6 bases to trimming and J lost 9 bases; unmatched junction nucleotides: 13. CDR3 sequence: CASSPPTGELGPQHF. As DNA, the CDR3 is TGTGCCAGCAGCCCCCCGACAGGGGAATTGGGGCCCCAGCATTTT.

The chain's CDR3 is CATSRLAGTEQFF. CDR3 DNA sequence: TGTGCCACCAGCAGGCTAGCGGGAACTGAGCAGTTCTTC. The chain employs TRBV15 and TRBJ2-1; 9 bases map to TRBD2. Germline assignment: CDR1 LNHNV and CDR2 YYDKDF (reference sequence). The CDR3 extends over 13 amino acids. J was trimmed by 9 bases and V by 3 bases; bases with no gene match: 3.

This chain uses TRBV5-4 with TRBJ1-6, with TRBD1 matching over 7 bases. With 4 bases clipped from V and 8 bases from J, the junction kept 6 bases outside the gene matches. Per the germline V gene, CDR1 is SGHNT and CDR2 is YYREEE (reference sequence). This CDR3 is built from 14 residues. The DNA of the CDR3 is TGTGCCAGCAGCCCAAGGGACAGTTATTCACCCCTCCACTTT. It yields the protein CASSPRDSYSPLHF. Filled out from reference TRBV5-4 and TRBJ1-6, the complete variable domain reads ETGVTQSPTHLIKTRGQQVTLRCSSQSGHNTVSWYQQALGQGPQFIFQYYREEENGRGNFPPRFSGLQFPNYSSELNVNALELDDSALYLCASSPRDSYSPLHFGNGTRLTVT.

The chain joins TRBV5-1 to TRBJ2-5; tentative D call: TRBD2 (6 bases). This CDR3 has 17 residues. Germline V gives CDR1 SGHRS, CDR2 YFSETQ. Deletions cut 3 bases from V and 2 bases from J, with 20 bases between. The CDR3 spells CASSSQDYIRRQETQYF. Here the CDR3 DNA reads TGCGCCAGCAGCTCCCAGGACTACATAAGAAGACAAGAGACCCAGTACTTC. The full variable domain, with the rest looked up from reference TRBV5-1 and TRBJ2-5, is KAGVTQTPRYLIKTRGQQVTLSCSPISGHRSVSWYQQTPGQGLQFLFEYFSETQRNKGNFPGRFSGRQFSNSRSEMNVSTLELGDSALYLCASSSQDYIRRQETQYFGPGTRLLVL.

The chain combines TRBV28 with TRBJ1-5; D is possibly TRBD1 (6 bases). This CDR3 has 16 amino acids. Germline assignment: CDR1 MDHEN and CDR2 SYDVKM. Trimming removed 7 bases from V and 5 bases from J, with 21 bases in between. The CDR3 DNA sequence: TGTGCCAGCACCCTCCCGGGGCAGGGGAAGGATCAGCCCCAGCATTTT. It specifies CASTLPGQGKDQPQHF.

This rearrangement joins TRBV19 to TRBJ2-7, with TRBD1 matching 9 bases. CDR1 and CDR2 from the germline V gene are LNHDA and SQIVND (reference sequence). The CDR3 length is 15 residues. Losses at the gene ends were 5 bases for V and 4 bases for J; bases not matched to a gene: 9. The CDR3 here is CASSVSGTGIYEQYF. CDR3 DNA sequence: TGTGCCAGTAGTGTATCCGGGACAGGGATTTACGAGCAGTACTTC.

The V gene is TRBV5-6, the J gene TRBJ2-1; TRBD1 matches at 10 bases. After removal of 0 bases from V and 7 bases from J, the junction contained 10 bases not matched to a gene. The CDR3 sequence is 17 residues long. Germline V gene lookup returns CDR1 SGHDT and CDR2 YYEEEE. This CDR3 reads CASSLVGPGQGRNEQFF. The CDR3 bases are TGTGCCAGCAGCTTGGTAGGCCCGGGACAGGGGAGGAATGAGCAGTTCTTC.

V gene TRBV7-3 combines with J gene TRBJ1-6; D gene unclear. Looked up from germline, CDR1 is SGHTA and CDR2 is FQGTGA. The CDR3 has 12 amino acids. The V and J ends lost 2 bases and 10 bases respectively, with 6 bases between them. DNA of the CDR3: TGTGCCAGCAGCTTAGGCCGATCACCCCTCCACTTT. It specifies CASSLGRSPLHF.

This clone occurred many times. The chain has TRBV6-4 and TRBJ2-7, with a weak D call TRBD1 (6 bases). V lost 8 bases and J lost 7, with 12 bases in between. This CDR3 has 11 residues. Germline V gene lookup returns CDR1 MRHNA and CDR2 SNTAGT. In DNA form, the CDR3 reads TGTGCCAGCGTCCCCCAGGGGGAGCAGTACTTC. Translation gives CASVPQGEQYF.

Regarding this clone: Germline and junction disagree at one end, which may indicate a read error. The rearrangement uses TRBV7-9 and TRBJ1-1; D is undetermined. CDR1 and CDR2 from the germline V gene are SEHNR and FQNEAQ (reference sequence). This CDR3 spans 14 amino acids. CDR3 DNA: TGTGCCAGCACCTTAGACGATTTCAGCGCTGAAGCTTTCTTT. Protein sequence: CASTLDDFSAEAFF.

The chain carries TRBV4-2 and TRBJ2-3; 11 nucleotides line up with TRBD2. The CDR3 runs 20 residues. CDR1 and CDR2 from the germline V gene are LGHNA and YNFKEQ. V trimming: 1 base; J trimming: 10 bases; junction bases outside the gene matches: 22. The CDR3 loop is CASSQVDSHELAGDRGSQYF. The CDR3 DNA follows: TGTGCCAGCAGCCAAGTCGACAGCCACGAACTAGCGGGAGACAGAGGATCGCAGTATTTT.

The chain couples TRBV27 to TRBJ1-6; the match to TRBD1 covers 7 bases. The CDR3 sequence is 16 residues long. The germline V gene has CDR1 MNHEY and CDR2 SMNVEV (reference sequence). The ends lost 5 bases at V and 9 bases at J; junction bases unmatched: 13. The DNA for the CDR3 is TGTGCCAGCAGTCACTCGTCCGGGACAGCGATTTCACCCCTCCACTTT. Translation: CASSHSSGTAISPLHF.

The chain uses TRBV30 and TRBJ1-2; 7 bases map to TRBD1. V lost 4 bases and J lost 5; bases outside the gene matches: 10. CDR1 is GTSNPN and CDR2 is SVGIG in the germline V gene (reference sequence). This CDR3 region has 14 residues. The CDR3 DNA reads TGTGCCTGGATGAGGTCAGGGGGTTCTTATGGCTACACCTTC. Translating gives CAWMRSGGSYGYTF.

V is TRBV5-4 and J is TRBJ2-2, with a tentative D call TRBD2 (6 bases). This CDR3 is built from 15 residues. Germline V lookup: CDR1 SGHNT, CDR2 YYREEE (reference sequence). The ends were cut back, 4 bases at V and 8 bases at J, with 18 bases in the middle. The CDR3 nucleotides read TGTGCCAGCAGCCGCCGAGGAGGGGTTGGTGGGGAGCTGTTTTTT. Protein product: CASSRRGGVGGELFF.

In its sample, this clone ranks as medium-sized (0.01 to 0.1%). This chain links TRBV3-1 (or the pseudogene TRBV3-2) with TRBJ2-7, with 8 bases that match TRBD1. The CDR3 contains 14 residues. The V and J ends lost 4 bases and 7 bases, in that order; junction bases with no gene match: 9. The germline V gene encodes CDR1 LGHDT and CDR2 YNNKEL (reference sequence). The CDR3 region is CASSRGQGVGEQYF. The DNA for the CDR3 is TGTGCCAGCAGCCGCGGACAGGGAGTGGGAGAGCAGTACTTC.

In its sample, this clone was seen once. The chain couples TRBV18 to TRBJ2-5; possibly TRBD2 for D (6 bases). The CDR3 spans 17 residues. V was clipped by 3 bases and J by 4 bases, with 21 bases between them. Germline values: CDR1 KGHSH, CDR2 LQKENI. The CDR3 region has the DNA TGTGCCAGCTCACCCCCGAACGGCGGGACGGTGGGAGAGACCCAGTACTTC. This translates into CASSPPNGGTVGETQYF.

The chain has TRBV11-2 and TRBJ2-3, with 7 bases lining up with TRBD1. V lost 7 bases to trimming and J lost 0 bases; unmatched junction nucleotides: 7. Germline V gives CDR1 SGHAT, CDR2 FQNNGV. The CDR3 covers 15 residues. The CDR3 reads CASTPPGGSTDTQYF. CDR3 DNA sequence: TGTGCCAGCACACCCCCAGGGGGTAGCACAGATACGCAGTATTTT.

CDR3 amino acids: CASSQDRREAFF. The CDR3 DNA is TGTGCCAGCTCACAGGACAGGAGAGAAGCTTTCTTT. V usage is TRBV18 and J usage is TRBJ1-1; TRBD1 agrees at 7 bases. Germline V lookup: CDR1 KGHSH, CDR2 LQKENI. Germline trimming cut 4 bases from V and 8 bases from J; bases unmatched to any gene: 4. The CDR3 totals 12 residues.

Only one count was recorded for this clone. The chain is built from TRBV5-5 and TRBJ1-2; D is possibly TRBD1 (6 bases). CDR1 and CDR2 from the germline V gene are SGHKS and YYEKEE (reference sequence). The CDR3 length is 13 residues. Trimming removed 2 bases at V and 2 bases at J, with 7 bases between. CDR3 DNA sequence: TGTGCCAGCAGCTTTCAGGGGAACTATGGCTACACCTTC. As protein: CASSFQGNYGYTF.

The J gene is TRBJ2-7, the V gene TRBV7-7; 12 bases fit TRBD2. Germline V gene sequence: CDR1 SSHAT, CDR2 FNYEAQ (reference sequence). J was trimmed by 10 bases and V by 1 base; bases with no gene match: 8. This CDR3 is 15 amino acids long. CDR3 sequence reads: CASSLDASGRASQYF. The CDR3 DNA reads as TGTGCCAGCAGCTTAGACGCTAGCGGGAGGGCATCCCAGTACTTC. Full variable domain (remainder filled in from reference TRBV7-7 and TRBJ2-7): GAGVSQSPRYKVTKRGQDVTLRCDPISSHATLYWYQQALGQGPEFLTYFNYEAQPDKSGLPSDRFSAERPEGSISTLTIQRTEQRDSAMYRCASSLDASGRASQYFGPGTRLTVT.